This T cell receptor (beta chain) was found in a study of shared clonotypes between healthy human individuals. Study context: Donors had three CD4 naive, three CD4 memory, two CD8 naive and one CD8 memory plate apiece.

Study conclusions and caveats: Blood was the only sampled material, and tissue repertoires likely differ.

Sequencing was at deep level. In replicate PCRs of sorted subsets, roughly 200 ng DNA, about 29,000 T cell genomes, was used. Clones were read by immunoSEQ multiplex PCR, and TCRdb kept only the in-frame ones, dropping some. This sample has roughly 720,000 clones, with roughly 87% found just once. About this clone itself: Its antigen is not identified.

Sequenced sample: memory CD8+ T cells from PBMCs. Stated subset: CD45RO+ cells pooled with CCR7-negative TemRA cells. This receptor was obtained from a man between 18 and 35 years old in good health. Some clones in this sample may be carry-over from other donors' samples.

CDR3 protein: CASSLELAGLSSYNEQFF. CDR3 in DNA: TGTGCCAGCAGCTTAGAGCTAGCGGGCCTGAGCTCCTACAATGAGCAGTTCTTC. This sequence joins TRBV7-6 and TRBJ2-1; 8 bases are shared with TRBD2. The germline V gene encodes CDR1 SGHVS and CDR2 FNYEAQ. There are 18 residues in the CDR3. V lost 1 base, J lost 0 bases, and 8 bases stayed unmatched.